The 22 T cell receptor beta chains reported below all come from one sample, sequenced in a study of CD8 T cells in Susac syndrome (dated 2019 in TCRdb). Library preparation employed the immunoSEQ multiplex PCR assay. RNA was extracted using the RNeasy kit, and about 0.5 to 1 microgram was reverse transcribed with random hexamers. In TCRdb, the public reads were trimmed at Q25 with fastp and aligned with MiXCR, with productive beta chains retained. All rows with the same CDR3 protein become a single entry with the most common DNA and genes. The sample includes 170,000 or so distinct CDR3 sequences, with approximately 95% observed a single time. The ten largest clonotypes hold less than 0.2% of the sample. Sequencing was done on a sample of CD8+ T cells from PBMCs. The receptors derive from a human donor with multiple sclerosis.

The chain joins TRBV7-9 to TRBJ2-7, with 9 positions matching TRBD1. The CDR3 runs 13 residues. From germline, CDR1 is SEHNR and CDR2 FQNEAQ (reference sequence). Trimming at V came to 5 bases and at J to 3 bases, leaving 2 bases not matched to a gene. CDR3: CASSKTGGYEQYF. DNA for the CDR3: TGTGCCAGCAGCAAGACAGGGGGCTACGAGCAGTACTTC.

This chain uses TRBV27 with TRBJ1-2, with a tentative D call TRBD1 (5 bases). V was shortened by 6 bases and J by 7 bases, with 15 bases between the two germline ends. Looked up from germline, CDR1 is MNHEY and CDR2 is SMNVEV (reference sequence). The CDR3 sequence is 13 residues long. CDR3 in amino acids: CASSLKGRVGYTF. DNA of the CDR3: TGTGCCAGCAGCCTGAAGGGCAGGGTTGGCTACACCTTC.

The chain combines TRBV28 with TRBJ1-5; D gene uncertain. V lost 2 bases to trimming and J lost 6 bases, with 11 bases between them. The CDR3 is made up of 14 amino acids. Looked up from germline, CDR1 is MDHEN and CDR2 is SYDVKM. In DNA form, the CDR3 reads TGTGCCAGCAGTTTAGCAACTGCCGTTCAGCCCCAGCATTTT. This sequence encodes CASSLATAVQPQHF.

V usage is TRBV9 and J usage is TRBJ2-3; a possible D gene is TRBD1 (6 bases). The CDR3 extends over 13 amino acids. The germline V gene encodes CDR1 SGDLS and CDR2 YYNGEE. V was trimmed by 4 bases and J by 6 bases, leaving 12 bases between them. CDR3 sequence (DNA): TGTGCCAGCAGCAAACAGGGAGCGGATACGCAGTATTTT. Residues: CASSKQGADTQYF.

The chain carries TRBV6-1 and TRBJ2-7; TRBD2 is a possible D gene (5 bases). The CDR3 runs 14 residues. CDR1 and CDR2 from the germline V gene are MNHNS and SASEGT. V was pared by 4 bases and J by 3 bases, with 13 bases between. The chain's CDR3 is CASSGVRGDYEQYF. CDR3 nucleotide sequence: TGTGCCAGCAGTGGGGTCCGGGGAGACTACGAGCAGTACTTC.

The chain uses TRBV19 and TRBJ2-3; D might be TRBD1 (5 bases). V dropped 6 bases and J dropped 5 bases, with 12 bases sitting between them. Looked up from germline, CDR1 is LNHDA and CDR2 is SQIVND (reference sequence). The CDR3 consists of 13 residues. CDR3 loop: CASSGRVRDTQYF. Written as DNA, the CDR3 is TGTGCCAGTAGCGGCAGGGTGAGAGATACGCAGTATTTT.

The chain is built from TRBV12-3 or TRBV12-4 and TRBJ1-2; the match to TRBD1 covers 8 bases. The CDR3 is 16 residues long. Losses at the gene ends were 7 bases for V and 5 bases for J; bases not matched to a gene: 15. In nucleotides, the CDR3 is TGTGCCAGCATCTCAAATCGGGCAGGGGGCGCTTATGGCTACACCTTC. Translation: CASISNRAGGAYGYTF.

With regard to this clonotype: The junction and the germline gene differ at one end; a read error may be behind it. The chain has TRBV12-3 or TRBV12-4 and TRBJ2-1; D not certain. CDR3 length: 12 residues. Here the CDR3 reads CASSSPRGEQLF. CDR3 in DNA: TGTGCCAGCAGTTCCCCCAGAGGTGAGCAGCTCTTC.

The chain uses TRBV11-2 and TRBJ2-3; TRBD2 aligns across 12 bases. V lost 2 bases to trimming and J lost 1 base; unmatched junction nucleotides: 7. Germline CDR1 reads SGHAT; CDR2 reads FQNNGV. The CDR3 length is 18 residues. The CDR3 DNA sequence: TGTGCCAGCAGCTTACGCCTAGCGGGGGGGCGGGGCACAGATACGCAGTATTTT. It codes for CASSLRLAGGRGTDTQYF.

This chain connects TRBV19 to TRBJ1-1, with D unclear. Trimming left V 7 bases short and J 8 bases short, with 11 bases between. CDR1 and CDR2 from the germline V gene are LNHDA and SQIVND (reference sequence). This CDR3 region has 11 residues. CDR3 protein: CASIRAPEAFF. The CDR3 DNA follows: TGTGCCAGTATTAGGGCACCCGAAGCTTTCTTT.

This chain connects TRBV9 to TRBJ1-2; D may be TRBD1 (6 bases). This CDR3 is built from 17 residues. Trimming pared 3 bases from V and 0 bases from J, leaving 18 bases between. Germline V gene data show CDR1 as SGDLS and CDR2 as YYNGEE. The CDR3 loop is CASSGGHVTPSNYGYTF. Here the CDR3 DNA reads TGTGCCAGCAGCGGGGGGCATGTGACCCCCTCTAACTATGGCTACACCTTC.

The CDR3, as DNA: TGTGCCAGCAGCTTGGGGACAGGGGCTGGCAATGAGCAGTTCTTC. Protein sequence: CASSLGTGAGNEQFF. This chain joins TRBV5-6 and TRBJ2-1; 9 bases fit TRBD1. CDR3 length: 15 amino acids. The V gene end was trimmed by 0 bases and the J gene end by 6 bases; junction bases not matched to a gene: 4. Germline CDR1 SGHDT, CDR2 YYEEEE.

V and J are TRBV7-9 and TRBJ2-7, with a tentative D call TRBD2 (5 bases). V gave up 1 base and J gave up 4 bases, with 5 bases separating them. The CDR3 runs 12 residues. Germline CDR1 reads SEHNR; CDR2 reads FQNEAQ (reference sequence). In DNA, the CDR3 is TGTGCCAGCAGCTTAGGGGAGTACGAGCAGTACTTC. This translates into CASSLGEYEQYF.

V is TRBV29-1 and J is TRBJ2-3, with 7 bases identical to TRBD2. The germline V gene encodes CDR1 SQVTM and CDR2 ANQGSEA. This CDR3 has 14 amino acids. The ends lost 2 bases at V and 2 bases at J; junction bases unmatched: 4. CDR3 sequence: CSVEPREVTDTQYF. CDR3 DNA sequence: TGCAGCGTTGAACCTCGGGAGGTCACAGATACGCAGTATTTT.

The chain recombines TRBV4-1 with TRBJ1-1; 7 bases are shared with TRBD1. V was clipped by 1 base and J by 2 bases; unmatched bases: 1. Germline CDR1 MGHRA, CDR2 YSYEKL. The CDR3 totals 14 residues. CDR3 DNA: TGCGCCAGCAGCCAAGGACAGGGAAACACTGAAGCTTTCTTT. It encodes CASSQGQGNTEAFF.

As regards this clonotype: One end of the junction is discordant with germline, which a read error may explain. The chain carries TRBV29-1 and TRBJ2-7, with D possibly matching TRBD1 (6 bases). Germline CDR1 is SQVTM and CDR2 is ANQGSEA. The CDR3 spans 17 residues. The CDR3, as DNA: TGCAGCATTGACCTTCAAGAGACAGGACTTCTCTCCTACGAGCAGTACTTC. Translating gives CSIDLQETGLLSYEQYF.

The chain carries TRBV5-1 and TRBJ2-3; 8 bases are shared with TRBD2. The J segment lost 0 bases and the V segment lost 6 bases, leaving 3 bases of the junction unmatched. Germline V gene data show CDR1 as SGHRS and CDR2 as YFSETQ. This CDR3 is built from 14 residues. This CDR3 is CASTLAGSTDTQYF. The DNA of the CDR3 is TGCGCCAGCACCTTAGCGGGGAGCACAGATACGCAGTATTTT.

The V gene is TRBV23-1, the J gene TRBJ1-5; the match to TRBD1 covers 10 bases. TRBV23-1 is an ORF for which the function is uncertain. The trim removed 2 bases at V and 3 bases at J, leaving 7 bases unmatched. The CDR3 extends over 17 amino acids. The CDR3: CASSQQPGQGYNQPQHF. Here the CDR3 DNA reads TGCGCCAGCAGTCAACAACCGGGACAGGGGTACAATCAGCCCCAGCATTTT.

V and J are TRBV28 and TRBJ2-1; 9 nucleotides match TRBD2. With V trimmed by 2 bases and J by 5 bases, 1 base remained unmatched. Germline CDR1 is MDHEN and CDR2 is SYDVKM. CDR3 length: 14 amino acids. CDR3 region: CASSLAGGNNEQFF. CDR3 nucleotides: TGTGCCAGCAGTTTAGCGGGAGGGAACAATGAGCAGTTCTTC. Based on the CDR3 plus reference TRBV28 and TRBJ2-1, the full variable domain is DVKVTQSSRYLVKRTGEKVFLECVQDMDHENMFWYRQDPGLGLRLIYFSYDVKMKEKGDIPEGYSVSREKKERFSLILESASTNQTSMYLCASSLAGGNNEQFFGPGTRLTVL.

V gene TRBV12-3 or TRBV12-4 combines with J gene TRBJ2-5; D is unresolved. Trimming removed 5 bases from V and 4 bases from J, with 14 bases in between. The CDR3 runs to 14 residues. CDR3 sequence: CASSPAGDPETQYF. The CDR3 DNA reads TGTGCCAGCAGTCCCGCAGGAGATCCAGAGACCCAGTACTTC.

V and J are TRBV2 and TRBJ1-5; D is possibly TRBD1 (6 bases). Trimming removed 7 bases at V and 0 bases at J, with 13 bases between. Germline V gene lookup returns CDR1 SNHLY and CDR2 FYNNEI. This CDR3 spans 15 amino acids. CDR3 sequence: CASKQGINSNQPQHF. The CDR3 DNA sequence: TGTGCCAGCAAGCAGGGGATTAATAGCAATCAGCCCCAGCATTTT.

V and J are TRBV3-1 and TRBJ1-2, with D tentatively TRBD1 (5 bases). The CDR3 length is 14 residues. V was clipped by 1 base and J by 6 bases, with 12 bases between them. CDR1 and CDR2 (germline): LGHDT, YNNKEL (reference sequence). CDR3 region: CASSQVRGVDGYTF. CDR3 bases: TGTGCCAGCAGCCAAGTGAGGGGTGTGGATGGCTACACCTTC. The variable domain in full, with the rest retrieved from reference TRBV3-1 and TRBJ1-2, is DTAVSQTPKYLVTQMGNDKSIKCEQNLGHDTMYWYKQDSKKFLKIMFSYNNKELIINETVPNRFSPKSPDKAHLNLHINSLELGDSAVYFCASSQVRGVDGYTFGSGTRLTVV.